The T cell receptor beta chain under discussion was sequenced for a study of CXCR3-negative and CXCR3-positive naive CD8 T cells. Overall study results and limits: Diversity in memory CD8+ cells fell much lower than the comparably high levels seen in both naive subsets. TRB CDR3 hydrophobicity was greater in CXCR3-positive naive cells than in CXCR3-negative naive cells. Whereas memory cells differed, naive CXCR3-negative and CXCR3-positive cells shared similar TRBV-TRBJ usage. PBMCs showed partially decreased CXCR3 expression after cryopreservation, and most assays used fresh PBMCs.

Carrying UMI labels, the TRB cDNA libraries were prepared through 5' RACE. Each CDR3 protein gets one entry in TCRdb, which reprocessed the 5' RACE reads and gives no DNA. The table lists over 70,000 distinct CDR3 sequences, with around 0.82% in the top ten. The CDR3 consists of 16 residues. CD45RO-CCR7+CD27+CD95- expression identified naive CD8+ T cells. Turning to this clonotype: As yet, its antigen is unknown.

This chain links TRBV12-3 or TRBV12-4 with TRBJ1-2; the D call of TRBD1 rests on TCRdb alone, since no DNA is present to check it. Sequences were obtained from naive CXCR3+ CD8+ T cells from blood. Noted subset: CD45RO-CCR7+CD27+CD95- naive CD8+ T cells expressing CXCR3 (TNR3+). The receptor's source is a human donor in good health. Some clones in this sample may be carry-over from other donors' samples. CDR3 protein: CASSFHPGQGKEGYTF.